Sequencing of this TCR beta chain was carried out in a study of cytotoxic CD8 clonotypes in ibrutinib-treated CLL. Study-wide results and limits: Timing of sampling differed between sustained-remission and progressing patients.

Of note for this clone: Its antigen is currently unknown.

Produced via immunoSEQ multiplex PCR; TCRdb's table is partial and in-frame only. The sample records some 93,000 clones, approximately 78% being singletons. The CDR3 has 18 amino acids. CDR1 and CDR2 (germline): SGHDT, YYEEEE. The ends lost 0 bases at V and 2 bases at J; junction bases unmatched: 14. The chain combines TRBV5-6 with TRBJ2-7; 7 nucleotides agree with TRBD2. The clonotype originates from a human donor with chronic lymphocytic leukemia. The sequences come from PBMCs, collected after 12 months of ibrutinib treatment. The CDR3 coding sequence is TGTGCCAGCAGCTTGGCCCCTCCGTTCGGGGGGAGGACCTACGAGCAGTACTTC. It translates to CASSLAPPFGGRTYEQYF.